One and the same sample provided the 22 T cell receptor beta chains below, sequenced in a study of CXCR3-negative and CXCR3-positive naive CD8 T cells. UMI-labeled 5' RACE yielded the TRB cDNA libraries. TCRdb reanalyzed the 5' RACE reads and collapses them to one entry per CDR3 protein, without DNA. The data include over 100,000 distinct CDR3 sequences; the top ten clones carry approximately 0.29%. The source material was naive CXCR3- CD8+ T cells from blood. The sample's subset: CD45RO-CCR7+CD27+CD95- naive CD8+ T cells lacking CXCR3 (TNR3-). These receptors originate from a human donor in good health. Some clones in this sample may be carry-over from other donors' samples.

The chain employs TRBV9 and TRBJ2-2; TCRdb calls TRBD1, which cannot be checked without DNA. The CDR3 extends over 14 amino acids. Germline CDR1 reads SGDLS; CDR2 reads YYNGEE. CDR3 sequence: CASSGQNRDGELFF.

The chain joins TRBV5-1 to TRBJ1-2. The CDR3 runs to 14 residues. Looked up from germline, CDR1 is SGHRS and CDR2 is YFSETQ. This chain's CDR3 is CASSILPVNYGYTF. The variable domain in full, with the rest retrieved from reference TRBV5-1 and TRBJ1-2, is KAGVTQTPRYLIKTRGQQVTLSCSPISGHRSVSWYQQTPGQGLQFLFEYFSETQRNKGNFPGRFSGRQFSNSRSEMNVSTLELGDSALYLCASSILPVNYGYTFGSGTRLTVV.

The chain is built from TRBV21-1 and TRBJ1-1; TCRdb calls TRBD1, which cannot be checked without DNA. TRBV21-1 represents a pseudogene. The CDR3 loop spans 16 amino acids. The CDR3 protein is CASSSATQGENTEAFF.

V usage is TRBV6-5 and J usage is TRBJ1-2; the D call of TRBD1 rests on TCRdb alone, since no DNA is present to check it. This CDR3 is built from 12 residues. The germline gives CDR1 MNHEY, CDR2 SVGAGI. The CDR3 loop is CASSPGGNGYTF.

This chain connects TRBV6-2 or TRBV6-3 to TRBJ2-5. There are 15 residues in the CDR3. The germline V gene encodes CDR1 MNHEY and CDR2 SVGEGT. CDR3 in amino acids: CASSYVTGFLETQYF.

The gene calls are TRBV12-3 or TRBV12-4 and TRBJ2-7. The CDR3 is 12 residues long. The CDR3 region is CASSLGRLEQYF.

V usage is TRBV5-1 and J usage is TRBJ2-1; as DNA is missing, the TRBD2 call by TCRdb cannot be tested. This CDR3 contains 15 residues. Germline V gene lookup returns CDR1 SGHRS and CDR2 YFSETQ. CDR3 residues: CASSLAGVSGPRLFF.

The rearrangement uses TRBV7-8 and TRBJ2-7; TCRdb's D gene call, TRBD2, goes unchecked for lack of DNA. The CDR3 is 15 amino acids. Germline V gene sequence: CDR1 SGHVS, CDR2 FQNEAQ. This chain's CDR3 is CASSFLAGGEGEQYF. The variable domain in full, with the rest retrieved from reference TRBV7-8 and TRBJ2-7, is GAGVSQSPRYKVAKRGQDVALRCDPISGHVSLFWYQQALGQGPEFLTYFQNEAQLDKSGLPSDRFFAERPEGSVSTLKIQRTQQEDSAVYLCASSFLAGGEGEQYFGPGTRLTVT.

The V call is TRBV7-2, the J call TRBJ2-3; TCRdb outputs TRBD2, but without DNA this stays unchecked. From germline, CDR1 is SGHTA and CDR2 FQGNSA. This CDR3 has 19 residues. This CDR3 reads CASSFISGGALPRTDTQYF. Complete variable domain (other parts from reference TRBV7-2 and TRBJ2-3): GAGVSQSPSNKVTEKGKDVELRCDPISGHTALYWYRQSLGQGLEFLIYFQGNSAPDKSGLPSDRFSAERTGGSVSTLTIQRTQQEDSAVYLCASSFISGGALPRTDTQYFGPGTRLTVL.

The V and J genes are TRBV12-3 or TRBV12-4 and TRBJ2-7; TCRdb names TRBD1, which stays unverified in the absence of DNA. The CDR3 runs 13 residues. CDR3 sequence reads: CASTSTGSYEQYF.

The genes are TRBV28 and TRBJ2-7; the D gene TCRdb calls, TRBD2, cannot be checked with no DNA. The germline gives CDR1 MDHEN, CDR2 SYDVKM. This CDR3 is 17 amino acids long. The CDR3 here is CASSSLRASGNSYEQYF.

The J gene is TRBJ2-2, the V gene TRBV29-1. Germline V gene sequence: CDR1 SQVTM, CDR2 ANQGSEA. The CDR3 contains 14 residues. The CDR3 region is CSVDDRGSPGELFF.

The chain employs TRBV6-8 and TRBJ2-1; TCRdb picks TRBD1, but there is no DNA to check that call. CDR3 length equals 14 residues. Germline-derived CDR1 and CDR2 are MNHGY and SAAAGT. The CDR3 protein is CASTQGCQFHEQFF.

The V and J genes are TRBV30 and TRBJ2-7; TCRdb calls TRBD2, which cannot be checked without DNA. Germline CDR1 reads GTSNPN; CDR2 reads SVGIG (reference sequence). The CDR3 has 12 residues. CDR3 loop: CAWSVEGYEQYF.

The rearrangement links TRBV29-1 to TRBJ2-2; TCRdb proposes TRBD2, but this gene call is untestable without DNA. The length of the CDR3 is 16 residues. Germline loops: CDR1 SQVTM, CDR2 ANQGSEA. The chain's CDR3 is CSVIIGAGTNTGELFF.

J is TRBJ1-5 and V is TRBV29-1; TCRdb calls TRBD1, which cannot be checked without DNA. Germline assignment: CDR1 SQVTM and CDR2 ANQGSEA. This CDR3 contains 15 residues. The CDR3 here is CSVEEGQGGNQPQHF.

The J gene is TRBJ2-7, the V gene TRBV7-6; TCRdb reports TRBD1, a call that lacks DNA to check it against. Germline CDR1 SGHVS, CDR2 FNYEAQ. CDR3 length equals 14 residues. The CDR3 here is CASSPGTGHGEQYF.

The gene calls are TRBV29-1 and TRBJ1-1; TCRdb returns TRBD1, unconfirmable since there is no DNA. The CDR3 contains 13 residues. Per germline, CDR1 SQVTM and CDR2 ANQGSEA. The CDR3 here is CSVTSDRALEAFF.

This rearrangement joins TRBV29-1 to TRBJ2-1. The CDR3 spans 14 residues. Germline V gene sequence: CDR1 SQVTM, CDR2 ANQGSEA. The chain's CDR3 is CSVFFGRSENEQFF.

The chain recombines TRBV29-1 with TRBJ1-1. Germline lookup yields CDR1 SQVTM and CDR2 ANQGSEA. The CDR3 consists of 12 residues. CDR3 in amino acids: CSVWQRNTEAFF.

The V gene is TRBV7-3, the J gene TRBJ2-1; TCRdb indicates TRBD2, and absent DNA this call remains unverified. The CDR3 runs 15 residues. In germline, CDR1 is SGHTA, CDR2 FQGTGA. CDR3 sequence: CASSSEGLAGHEQFF. Full variable domain (missing parts from reference TRBV7-3 and TRBJ2-1): GAGVSQTPSNKVTEKGKYVELRCDPISGHTALYWYRQSLGQGPEFLIYFQGTGAADDSGLPNDRFFAVRPEGSVSTLKIQRTERGDSAVYLCASSSEGLAGHEQFFGPGTRLTVL.

The rearrangement joins TRBV14 to TRBJ1-4; TCRdb's assignment of TRBD1 cannot be checked, as there is no DNA. The CDR3 runs 16 residues. The germline CDR1 and CDR2 sequences are SGHDN and FVKESK. The CDR3 loop is CASSHEKQGPNEKLFF.